Listed below are T cell receptor beta chains from one sample, sequenced in a study of Ad26.COV2.S vaccination and SARS-CoV-2 variants. Assay: immunoSEQ multiplex PCR; the TCRdb copy retains only in-frame clones and omits some. The table shows some 460,000 clones, with roughly nine tenths occurring only once. The material sequenced was peripheral blood, taken in a trial of Ad26.COV2.S vaccine versus placebo. These receptor sequences come from a person aged 18 to 65 who received the Ad26.COV2.S COVID-19 vaccine or a placebo. CDR3s include the opening cysteine and the closing phenylalanine or tryptophan. The D gene is left open where the match is weak. Rows may omit the clone size; those that give it use once, few, many or a size class.

D: TRBD1
V: TRBV7-9
J: TRBJ2-5
size: .
CDR3: CASSEGPDRVYQETQYF
DNA: TGTGCCAGCAGCGAAGGCCCGGACAGGGTCTACCAAGAGACCCAGTACTTC

D: TRBD2
V: TRBV19
J: TRBJ2-1
size: .
CDR3: CASTSTSGANEQFF
DNA: TGTGCCAGTACTTCGACTAGCGGAGCTAATGAGCAGTTCTTC

D: .
V: TRBV5-1
J: TRBJ1-4
size: .
CDR3: CASSLVGGKLFF
DNA: TGCGCCAGCAGCTTGGTCGGGGGAAAACTGTTTTTT

D: .
V: TRBV13
J: TRBJ1-2
size: .
CDR3: CASREQLEAYGYTF
DNA: TGTGCCAGCAGAGAACAACTAGAGGCCTATGGCTACACCTTC

D: .
V: TRBV28
J: TRBJ2-1
size: .
CDR3: CASSAPWEVLPNEQFF
DNA: TGTGCCAGCAGTGCACCGTGGGAGGTCTTACCCAATGAGCAGTTCTTC

D: TRBD2
V: TRBV19
J: TRBJ2-1
size: .
CDR3: CASSIDGWTSGRNEQFF
DNA: TGTGCCAGTAGTATAGATGGATGGACTAGCGGGAGAAATGAGCAGTTCTTC

D: TRBD2
V: TRBV5-6
J: TRBJ2-7
size: .
CDR3: CASSALAGSYEQYF
DNA: TGTGCCAGCAGCGCGCTAGCGGGGAGCTACGAGCAGTACTTC

D: .
V: TRBV27
J: TRBJ2-6
size: .
CDR3: CASSFRTESGANVLTF
DNA: TGTGCCAGCAGTTTCCGGACAGAATCTGGGGCCAACGTCCTGACTTTC

D: TRBD1
V: TRBV9
J: TRBJ2-1
size: .
CDR3: CASSLTGTGVYNEQFF
DNA: TGTGCCAGCAGCCTAACCGGGACAGGGGTTTACAATGAGCAGTTCTTC

D: .
V: TRBV6-1
J: TRBJ2-7
size: .
CDR3: CASSEPRLVRHEQYF
DNA: TGTGCCAGCAGTGAGCCAAGACTAGTTAGGCACGAGCAGTACTTC

D: TRBD1
V: TRBV10-3
J: TRBJ2-7
size: .
CDR3: CAISEQPTGIDEQYF
DNA: TGTGCCATCAGTGAGCAACCGACAGGGATCGACGAGCAGTACTTC

D: .
V: TRBV7-2
J: TRBJ1-4
size: few
CDR3: CASRLTGPGEKLFF
DNA: TGTGCCAGCAGGCTTACAGGGCCCGGTGAAAAACTGTTTTTT

D: .
V: TRBV28
J: TRBJ2-1
size: .
CDR3: CASRPDGAYNEQFF
DNA: TGTGCCAGCAGACCGGACGGTGCCTACAATGAGCAGTTCTTC

D: .
V: TRBV5-6
J: TRBJ1-5
size: .
CDR3: CASSFGLIDQPQHF
DNA: TGTGCCAGCAGCTTCGGGTTAATCGATCAGCCCCAGCATTTT

D: .
V: TRBV10-3
J: TRBJ2-7
size: .
CDR3: CAISESLSGRAYEQYF
DNA: TGTGCCATCAGTGAGTCGTTGTCAGGTAGGGCCTACGAGCAGTACTTC

D: .
V: TRBV9
J: TRBJ2-1
size: .
CDR3: CASSVLGRTSYNEQFF
DNA: TGTGCCAGCAGCGTACTGGGACGGACCTCCTACAATGAGCAGTTCTTC

D: .
V: TRBV5-4
J: TRBJ2-1
size: .
CDR3: CASSGTLSEQFF
DNA: TGTGCCAGCAGCGGGACATTATCTGAGCAGTTCTTC

D: .
V: TRBV18
J: TRBJ1-1
size: .
CDR3: CASSPREAFPEAFF
DNA: TGTGCCAGCTCACCACGGGAGGCCTTTCCTGAAGCTTTCTTT

D: .
V: TRBV19
J: TRBJ1-5
size: .
CDR3: CASSILRDPQPQHF
DNA: TGTGCCAGTAGTATCCTCAGGGACCCTCAGCCCCAGCATTTT

D: .
V: TRBV7-9
J: TRBJ2-7
size: .
CDR3: CASSSPQGRDEQYF
DNA: TGTGCCAGCAGCTCGCCACAGGGTAGGGACGAGCAGTACTTC

D: .
V: TRBV11-2
J: TRBJ1-2
size: .
CDR3: CASSLAPTRGVYGYTF
DNA: TGTGCCAGCAGCTTAGCCCCAACTAGGGGAGTCTATGGCTACACCTTC

D: TRBD2
V: TRBV28
J: TRBJ2-5
size: .
CDR3: CASSSRLARAVQETQYF
DNA: TGTGCCAGCAGTTCCCGACTAGCGAGAGCCGTACAAGAGACCCAGTACTTC

D: .
V: TRBV4-1
J: TRBJ2-2
size: .
CDR3: CASSHPPVNRKITNTGELFF
DNA: TGCGCCAGCAGCCATCCCCCGGTGAACAGAAAAATTACGAACACCGGGGAGCTGTTTTTT

D: .
V: TRBV10-3
J: TRBJ1-5
size: .
CDR3: CAISESGGRNQPQHF
DNA: TGTGCCATCAGTGAGTCCGGGGGCAGGAATCAGCCCCAGCATTTT

D: TRBD2
V: TRBV5-5
J: TRBJ2-7
size: .
CDR3: CASSLDLAGIFGGTYEQYF
DNA: TGTGCCAGCAGCTTGGACCTAGCGGGCATATTTGGGGGAACCTACGAGCAGTACTTC

D: TRBD2
V: TRBV10-3
J: TRBJ2-3
size: .
CDR3: CAINKLAGNTDTQYF
DNA: TGTGCCATCAACAAACTAGCGGGAAACACAGATACGCAGTATTTT

D: .
V: TRBV7-9
J: TRBJ2-7
size: .
CDR3: CASSSLTAYEQYF
DNA: TGTGCCAGCAGCAGCCTGACGGCCTACGAGCAGTACTTC